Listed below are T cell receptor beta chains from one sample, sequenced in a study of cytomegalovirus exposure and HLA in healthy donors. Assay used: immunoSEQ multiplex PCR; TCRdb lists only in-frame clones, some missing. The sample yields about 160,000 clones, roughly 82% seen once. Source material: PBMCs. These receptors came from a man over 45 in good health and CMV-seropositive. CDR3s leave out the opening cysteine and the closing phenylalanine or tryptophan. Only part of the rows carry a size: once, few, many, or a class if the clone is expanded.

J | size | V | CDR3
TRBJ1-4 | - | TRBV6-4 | ASTPHGGWVF
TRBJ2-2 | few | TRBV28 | ASRIAGGNTGELF
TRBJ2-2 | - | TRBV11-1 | ASSLAIRTPNTGELF
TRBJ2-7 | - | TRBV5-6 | ASSWRGQGLYEQY
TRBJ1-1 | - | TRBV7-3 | ASSFSGNTEAF
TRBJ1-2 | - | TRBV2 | ASRQNRGTGGYGGYT
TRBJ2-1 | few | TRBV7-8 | ASGLVSLGTGEQF
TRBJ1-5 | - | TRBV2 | ASSERGKRQPQH
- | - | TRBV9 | ASSVAGTGPYEQY
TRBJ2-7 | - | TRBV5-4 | ASSLGGVDYEQY
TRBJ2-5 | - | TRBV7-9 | ASSLTTGGPRETQY
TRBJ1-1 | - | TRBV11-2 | ASTMTGVMNTEAF
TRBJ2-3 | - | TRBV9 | ASSVAGSADTQY
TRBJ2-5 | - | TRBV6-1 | ASRGAQETQY
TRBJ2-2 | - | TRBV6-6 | ASTRPSDWELF
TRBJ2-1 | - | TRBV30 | AWTDPSGTYNEQF
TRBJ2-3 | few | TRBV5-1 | ASRTGSDTQY
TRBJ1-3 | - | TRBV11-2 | ASSLRNTGGDRYTIY
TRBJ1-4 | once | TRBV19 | ASSIGPGGNEKLF
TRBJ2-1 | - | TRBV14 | ASSQASRETSLLVPNEQF
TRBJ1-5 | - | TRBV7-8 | ASSLAGAGGQPQH
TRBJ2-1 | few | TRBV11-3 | ASSLGTSGNNEQF
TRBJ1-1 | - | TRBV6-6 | ASSSRTGKGTEAF
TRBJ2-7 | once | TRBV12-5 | ASGLRGEQY
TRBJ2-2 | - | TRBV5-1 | ASTQQGQVNTGELF
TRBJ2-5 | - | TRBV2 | ASERLETQY
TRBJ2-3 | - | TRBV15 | ASGVAGTDTQY
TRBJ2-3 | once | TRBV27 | ASKTGTTSTDTQY
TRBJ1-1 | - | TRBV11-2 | ASSSTANTEAF
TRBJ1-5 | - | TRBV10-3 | AISPQGQPQH
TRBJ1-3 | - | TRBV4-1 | ASSQDPPDRSGFGNTIY
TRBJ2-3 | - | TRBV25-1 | ASSPTGDTQY
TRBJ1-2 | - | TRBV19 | ASSIREYGYT
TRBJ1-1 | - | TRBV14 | ASSHDRGRRTEAF
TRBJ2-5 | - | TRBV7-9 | ASSLELEQY
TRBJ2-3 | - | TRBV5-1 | ASSLMSGGARITDTQY
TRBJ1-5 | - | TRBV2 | ASREGNSGNQPQH
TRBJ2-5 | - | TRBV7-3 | ASSSGTSGETQY
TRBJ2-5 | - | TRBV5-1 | ASSPRGGAGEETQY
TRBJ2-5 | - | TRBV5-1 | ASSEGWETQY
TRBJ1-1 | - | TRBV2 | ANKSRDANTEAF
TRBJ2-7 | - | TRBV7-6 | ASSLWPRASSYEQY
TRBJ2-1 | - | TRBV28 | ASSPPLQGSDEQF
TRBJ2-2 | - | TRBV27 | ASSLWDSPTGELF
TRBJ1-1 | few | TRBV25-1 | ASRDRYTEAF
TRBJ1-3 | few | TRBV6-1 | ASSTGSGNTIY
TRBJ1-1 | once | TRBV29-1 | SVRSGQNTEAF
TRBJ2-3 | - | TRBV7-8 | ASSLVPPGSRQHGDTQY
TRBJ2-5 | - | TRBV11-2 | ASSTESGGGETQY
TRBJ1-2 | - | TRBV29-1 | SVDMDRPNYGYT
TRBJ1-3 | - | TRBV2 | ASSLGALAKNTIY
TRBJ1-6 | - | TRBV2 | ASSGLLNSPLH
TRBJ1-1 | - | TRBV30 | AWSVWQGAEAF